These T cell receptor beta chains were read from a single sample in a study of cytomegalovirus exposure and HLA in healthy donors. Repertoires were generated with immunoSEQ multiplex PCR, while TCRdb's copy carries only in-frame clones and drops some. The table shows some 150,000 clones, with roughly 82% occurring only once. The source material was PBMCs. The receptors derive from a woman aged 50 to 60 in good health and CMV-seropositive. Both conserved end residues are part of each CDR3. The order of the fields is V gene, clone size, D gene, J gene, CDR3 DNA, CDR3 protein. The D gene is left open where the match is weak. Size tells how often a clone was seen (once, few, many) or the class of an expanded clone, and some rows leave it out.

V: TRBV15; size: few; D: -; J: TRBJ2-1; DNA: TGTGCCACCAGCCGAGCCAGGGCCTACAATGAGCAGTTCTTC; CDR3: CATSRARAYNEQFF
V: TRBV27; size: -; D: TRBD1; J: TRBJ1-2; DNA: TGTGCCAGCAGTCCCGCGACAGGGTTCGGCTACACCTTC; CDR3: CASSPATGFGYTF
V: TRBV9; size: -; D: -; J: TRBJ1-2; DNA: TGTGCCAACGGTTGGGGGGGTGTCCATGGCTACACCTTC; CDR3: CANGWGGVHGYTF
V: TRBV15; size: -; D: TRBD2; J: TRBJ2-3; DNA: TGTGCCACCAGCAGTCCGGGACTAGCCCTAGATACGCAGTATTTT; CDR3: CATSSPGLALDTQYF
V: TRBV19; size: once; D: TRBD1; J: TRBJ1-5; DNA: TGTGCCAGTAGCGCCAGGGGGCCCGGGCAGCCCCAGCATTTT; CDR3: CASSARGPGQPQHF
V: TRBV4-3; size: -; D: -; J: TRBJ1-1; DNA: TGCGCCAGCAGCCAAGATTGGGGGGGAGCTACTGAAGCTTTCTTT; CDR3: CASSQDWGGATEAFF
V: TRBV10-3; size: -; D: TRBD1; J: TRBJ1-2; DNA: TGTGCCATCAGTGACGGGCAGGGGGCTAAAGGCTACACCTTC; CDR3: CAISDGQGAKGYTF
V: TRBV27; size: -; D: -; J: TRBJ1-1; DNA: TGTGCCAGCAGTTTATCGGAGGGAGTCACTGAAGCTTTCTTT; CDR3: CASSLSEGVTEAFF
V: TRBV10-3; size: -; D: -; J: TRBJ2-3; DNA: TGTGCCATCAGCCTAGAGAGCACAGATACGCAGTATTTT; CDR3: CAISLESTDTQYF
V: TRBV7-9; size: -; D: -; J: TRBJ1-3; DNA: TGTGCCAGCAGCTTACGCAGGGGTGGAAACACCATATATTTT; CDR3: CASSLRRGGNTIYF
V: TRBV4-1; size: -; D: TRBD2; J: TRBJ2-1; DNA: TGCGCCAGCAGCCAGGGTCTAGCGGGGGGAAATGAGCAGTTCTTC; CDR3: CASSQGLAGGNEQFF
V: TRBV7-2; size: -; D: TRBD1; J: TRBJ2-7; DNA: TGTGCCAGCAGCTTAGCGTGGGGACAGGGGTTCTACGAGCAGTACTTC; CDR3: CASSLAWGQGFYEQYF
V: TRBV4-2; size: -; D: TRBD1; J: TRBJ2-7; DNA: TGTGCCAGCAGCCAAGGGCCGGGACAGTGGTACGAGCAGTACTTC; CDR3: CASSQGPGQWYEQYF
V: TRBV12-5; size: -; D: -; J: TRBJ1-5; DNA: TGTGCTAGTGGTTCGAATGACGGACACGTAGGCAATCAGCCCCAGCATTTT; CDR3: CASGSNDGHVGNQPQHF
V: TRBV6-1; size: -; D: -; J: TRBJ1-1; DNA: TGTGCCAGCAGGAGAGGAGAGACTGAAGCTTTCTTT; CDR3: CASRRGETEAFF
V: TRBV7-9; size: once; D: -; J: TRBJ2-7; DNA: TGTGCCAGCAGCTTAGATGCGTTTACCTCCTACGAGCAGTACTTC; CDR3: CASSLDAFTSYEQYF
V: TRBV5-1; size: -; D: TRBD2; J: TRBJ2-3; DNA: TGCGCCAGCAGCTTGGGGGGGACTAGCGGGGGCCCGCGCACAGATACGCAGTATTTT; CDR3: CASSLGGTSGGPRTDTQYF
V: TRBV5-1; size: -; D: -; J: TRBJ2-7; DNA: TGCGCCAGCAGCTACGGAGGTACGGCAGTTACTTACGAGCAGTACTTC; CDR3: CASSYGGTAVTYEQYF
V: TRBV9; size: -; D: -; J: TRBJ1-2; DNA: TGTGCCAGCAGCGTAGGGTACAGAACTAACTATGGCTACACCTTC; CDR3: CASSVGYRTNYGYTF
V: TRBV11-2; size: -; D: TRBD1; J: TRBJ2-7; DNA: TGTGCCAGCAGCATAGGCCGACAGGGGACCTACGAGCAGTACTTC; CDR3: CASSIGRQGTYEQYF
V: TRBV7-2; size: once; D: -; J: TRBJ1-3; DNA: TGTGCCAGCAGCTTAGCGTCCCCGGGAATGGCTGGAAACACCATATATTTT; CDR3: CASSLASPGMAGNTIYF
V: TRBV18; size: -; D: -; J: TRBJ2-6; DNA: TGTGCCAGCAGGGGAACCTACCTCTCTGGGGCCAACGTCCTGACTTTC; CDR3: CASRGTYLSGANVLTF
V: TRBV27; size: once; D: -; J: TRBJ1-2; DNA: TGTGCCAGCAGTTCCCGCCCCGGAGGGGGCTACACCTTC; CDR3: CASSSRPGGGYTF
V: TRBV6-5; size: -; D: TRBD1; J: TRBJ2-7; DNA: TGTGCCAGCCAGCCCCGACAGGGGGTATACTACGAGCAGTACTTC; CDR3: CASQPRQGVYYEQYF
V: TRBV7-6; size: -; D: -; J: TRBJ2-3; DNA: TGTGCCAGCAGCTTAGAGAACAGAGCCACAGATACGCAGTATTTT; CDR3: CASSLENRATDTQYF
V: TRBV6-6; size: -; D: -; J: TRBJ2-7; DNA: TGTGCCAGCAGTCTCGACAGTCCAACTCACGAGCAGTACTTC; CDR3: CASSLDSPTHEQYF
V: TRBV7-8; size: -; D: -; J: TRBJ2-4; DNA: TGTGCCAGCAGCTTTTTCCCCCGAAGCGGGGCCAAAAACATTCAGTACTTC; CDR3: CASSFFPRSGAKNIQYF
V: TRBV5-1; size: -; D: TRBD2; J: TRBJ2-3; DNA: TGCGCCAGCAGCTTCGATATCCGATCGGGGACTAGCGGGGTAAGCACAGATACGCAGTATTTT; CDR3: CASSFDIRSGTSGVSTDTQYF
V: TRBV19; size: few; D: TRBD1; J: TRBJ1-4; DNA: TGTGCCAGTAGTATCCGACAGGGGGGCTTAGATGAAAAACTGTTTTTT; CDR3: CASSIRQGGLDEKLFF
V: TRBV30; size: -; D: -; J: TRBJ2-1; DNA: TGTGCCTGGAGTGTAGGGGTTGGGGAGCAGTTCTTC; CDR3: CAWSVGVGEQFF
V: TRBV5-1; size: -; D: TRBD1; J: TRBJ2-4; DNA: TGCGCCAGCAGCTTGGTCCCACAGGGGGCCTACAAAAACATTCAGTACTTC; CDR3: CASSLVPQGAYKNIQYF
V: TRBV20-1; size: -; D: TRBD1; J: TRBJ1-1; DNA: TGCAGTGCTAGACGGGGACAGGGAGATTTCTTT; CDR3: CSARRGQGDFF